This T cell receptor beta chain was captured by sequencing in a study of blood T cell repertoires in COVID-19. V lost 5 bases and J lost 8; bases outside the gene matches: 12. Germline V gives CDR1 SNHLY, CDR2 FYNNEI. The CDR3 has 15 amino acids. The assay was immunoSEQ multiplex PCR, and TCRdb's table has in-frame clones only and misses some. The repertoire consists of under 550,000 clones, with about 90% occurring once and the leading ten covering roughly 0.84%. Followed over time, Seattle patients had been enrolled while infection was active. Material: peripheral blood. The chain joins TRBV2 to TRBJ2-1, with 7 bases that match TRBD1. This receptor was taken from a man in his late teens or twenties with COVID-19, enrolled during active disease. This CDR3 reads CASSYRGPNGDEQFF. Here the CDR3 DNA reads TGTGCCAGCAGTTACAGGGGCCCTAATGGGGATGAGCAGTTCTTC.